This TCR beta chain was sequenced in a study of T cell clonotyping in hematopoietic cell transplantation. Study findings and constraints: No sorting was done, leaving CD4 and CD8 contributions mixed. After transplant, recipient diversity fell while pathologically expanded clonotypes grew through day 180.

The repertoire was sequenced with immunoSEQ multiplex PCR; TCRdb's copy has only in-frame clones and lacks some. The table records more than 70,000 clones, 96% of them present only once. The time point is: recipient sample about 28 days before transplant, after cytoreduction. In its sample, this clone was seen once. What it recognizes is unknown. Germline V gives CDR1 MRHNA, CDR2 SNTAGT. The CDR3 is made up of 15 amino acids. Trimming left V 10 bases short and J 8 bases short, with 23 bases between. This sample comprised peripheral blood mononuclear cells, obtained before stem cell transplant. The chain recombines TRBV6-4 with TRBJ1-4; D is perhaps TRBD1 (5 bases). The source of this sequence is a woman in her forties or fifties with acute myeloid leukemia. Some clones in this sample may be carry-over from other donors' samples. The CDR3 DNA sequence: TGTGCCACTCATCCTCCGGGACCGAAAGGGGAAAAACTGTTTTTT. Residues: CATHPPGPKGEKLFF.